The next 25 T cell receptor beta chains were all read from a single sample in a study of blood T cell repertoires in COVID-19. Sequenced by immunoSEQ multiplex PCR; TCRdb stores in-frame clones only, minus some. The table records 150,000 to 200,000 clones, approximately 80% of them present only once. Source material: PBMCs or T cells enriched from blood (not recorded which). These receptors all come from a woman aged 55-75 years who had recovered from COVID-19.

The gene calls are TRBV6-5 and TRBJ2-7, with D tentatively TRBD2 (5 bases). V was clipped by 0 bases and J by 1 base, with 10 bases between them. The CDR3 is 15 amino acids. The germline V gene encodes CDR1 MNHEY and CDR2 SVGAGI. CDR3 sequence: CASSYSNPGSYEQYF. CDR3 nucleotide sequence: TGTGCCAGCAGTTACTCGAATCCGGGATCCTACGAGCAGTACTTC.

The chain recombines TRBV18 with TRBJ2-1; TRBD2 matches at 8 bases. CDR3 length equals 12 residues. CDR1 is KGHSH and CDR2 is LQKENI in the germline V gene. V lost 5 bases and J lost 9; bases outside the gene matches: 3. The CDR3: CASSSGLVEQFF. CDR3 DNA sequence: TGTGCCAGCTCATCGGGACTAGTTGAGCAGTTCTTC.

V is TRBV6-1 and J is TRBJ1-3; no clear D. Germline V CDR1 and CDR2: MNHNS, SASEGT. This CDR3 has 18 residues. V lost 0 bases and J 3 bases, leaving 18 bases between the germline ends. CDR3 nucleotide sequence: TGTGCCAGCAGTGAAGCCCCGGTGGCCATCGCGGGTGGAAACACCATATATTTT. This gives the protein CASSEAPVAIAGGNTIYF.

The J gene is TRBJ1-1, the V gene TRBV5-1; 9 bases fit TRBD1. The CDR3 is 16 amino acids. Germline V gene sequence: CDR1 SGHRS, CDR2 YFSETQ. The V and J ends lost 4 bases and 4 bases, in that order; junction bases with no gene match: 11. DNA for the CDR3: TGCGCCAGCAGCCCCGGACAGGGGAGATATTTCACTGAAGCTTTCTTT. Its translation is CASSPGQGRYFTEAFF.

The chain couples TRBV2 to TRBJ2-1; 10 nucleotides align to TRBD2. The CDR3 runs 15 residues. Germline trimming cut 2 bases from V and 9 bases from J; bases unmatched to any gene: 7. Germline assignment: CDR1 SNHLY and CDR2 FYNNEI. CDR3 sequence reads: CASSESSLAGVEQFF. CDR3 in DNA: TGTGCCAGCAGTGAATCCAGTCTAGCGGGAGTTGAGCAGTTCTTC. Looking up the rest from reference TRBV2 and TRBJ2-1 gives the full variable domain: EPEVTQTPSHQVTQMGQEVILRCVPISNHLYFYWYRQILGQKVEFLVSFYNNEISEKSEIFDDQFSVERPDGSNFTLKIRSTKLEDSAMYFCASSESSLAGVEQFFGPGTRLTVL.

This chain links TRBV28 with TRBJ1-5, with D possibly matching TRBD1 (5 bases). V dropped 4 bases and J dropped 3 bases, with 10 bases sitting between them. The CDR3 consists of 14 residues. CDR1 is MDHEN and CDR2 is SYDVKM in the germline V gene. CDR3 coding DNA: TGTGCCAGCAGTTCGGGACTTTACAATCAGCCCCAGCATTTT. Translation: CASSSGLYNQPQHF.

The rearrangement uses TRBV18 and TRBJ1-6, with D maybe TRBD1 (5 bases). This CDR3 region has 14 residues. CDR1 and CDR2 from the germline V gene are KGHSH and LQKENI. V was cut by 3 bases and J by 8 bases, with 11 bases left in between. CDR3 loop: CASSPGGGDSPLHF. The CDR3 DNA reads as TGTGCCAGCTCACCTGGTGGAGGGGATTCACCCCTCCACTTT.

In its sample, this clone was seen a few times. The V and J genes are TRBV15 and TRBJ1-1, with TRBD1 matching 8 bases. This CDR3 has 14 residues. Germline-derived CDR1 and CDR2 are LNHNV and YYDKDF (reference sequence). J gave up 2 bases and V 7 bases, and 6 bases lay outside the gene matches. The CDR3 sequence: CATMNQGANTEAFF. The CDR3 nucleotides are TGTGCCACCATGAATCAGGGGGCTAACACTGAAGCTTTCTTT.

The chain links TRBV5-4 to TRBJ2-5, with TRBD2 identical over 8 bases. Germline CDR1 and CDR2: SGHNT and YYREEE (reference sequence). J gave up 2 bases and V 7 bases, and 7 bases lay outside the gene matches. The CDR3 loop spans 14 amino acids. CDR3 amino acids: CASGRGEVQETQYF. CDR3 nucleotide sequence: TGTGCCAGCGGGCGGGGGGAGGTACAAGAGACCCAGTACTTC.

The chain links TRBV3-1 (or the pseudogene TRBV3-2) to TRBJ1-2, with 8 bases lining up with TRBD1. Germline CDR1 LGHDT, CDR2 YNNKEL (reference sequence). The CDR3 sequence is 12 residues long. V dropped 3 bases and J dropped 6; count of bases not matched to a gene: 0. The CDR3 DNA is TGTGCCAGCAGCCAGACAGGGGATGGCTACACCTTC. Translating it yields CASSQTGDGYTF.

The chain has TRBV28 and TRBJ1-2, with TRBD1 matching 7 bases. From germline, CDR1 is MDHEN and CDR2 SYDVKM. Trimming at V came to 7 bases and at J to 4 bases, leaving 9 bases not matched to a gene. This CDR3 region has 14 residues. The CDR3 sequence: CASINDRARYGYTF. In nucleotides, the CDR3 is TGTGCCAGCATCAACGACAGGGCCCGCTATGGCTACACCTTC.

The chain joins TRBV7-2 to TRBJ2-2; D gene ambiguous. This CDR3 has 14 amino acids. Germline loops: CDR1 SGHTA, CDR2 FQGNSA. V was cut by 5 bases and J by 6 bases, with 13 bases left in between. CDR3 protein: CASSETSRPGELFF. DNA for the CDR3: TGTGCCAGCAGCGAAACCTCGAGGCCCGGGGAGCTGTTTTTT.

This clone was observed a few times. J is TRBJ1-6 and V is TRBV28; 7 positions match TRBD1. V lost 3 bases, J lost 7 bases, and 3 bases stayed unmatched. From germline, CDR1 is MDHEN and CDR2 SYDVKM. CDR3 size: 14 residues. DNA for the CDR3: TGTGCCAGCAGTTTGGGGACAGTGAATTCACCCCTCCACTTT. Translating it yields CASSLGTVNSPLHF. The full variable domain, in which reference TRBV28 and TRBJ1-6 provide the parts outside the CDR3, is DVKVTQSSRYLVKRTGEKVFLECVQDMDHENMFWYRQDPGLGLRLIYFSYDVKMKEKGDIPEGYSVSREKKERFSLILESASTNQTSMYLCASSLGTVNSPLHFGNGTRLTVT.

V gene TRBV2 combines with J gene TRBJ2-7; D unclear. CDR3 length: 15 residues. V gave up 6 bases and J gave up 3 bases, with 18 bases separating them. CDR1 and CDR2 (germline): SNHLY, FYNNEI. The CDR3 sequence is CASSRDPTNRYEQYF. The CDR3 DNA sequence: TGTGCCAGCAGCCGAGATCCAACTAACCGCTACGAGCAGTACTTC.

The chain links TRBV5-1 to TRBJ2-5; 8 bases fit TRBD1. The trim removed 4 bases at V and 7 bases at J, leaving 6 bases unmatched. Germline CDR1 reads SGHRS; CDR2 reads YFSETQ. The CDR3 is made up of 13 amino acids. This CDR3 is CASSQGQGGTQYF. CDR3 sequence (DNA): TGCGCCAGCAGCCAAGGACAGGGTGGGACCCAGTACTTC.

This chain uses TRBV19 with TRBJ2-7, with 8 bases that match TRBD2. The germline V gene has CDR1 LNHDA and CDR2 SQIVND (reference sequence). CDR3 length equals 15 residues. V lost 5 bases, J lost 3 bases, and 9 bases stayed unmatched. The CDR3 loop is CASSPRGGVNYEQYF. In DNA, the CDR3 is TGTGCCAGTAGTCCCCGGGGGGGAGTTAACTACGAGCAGTACTTC.

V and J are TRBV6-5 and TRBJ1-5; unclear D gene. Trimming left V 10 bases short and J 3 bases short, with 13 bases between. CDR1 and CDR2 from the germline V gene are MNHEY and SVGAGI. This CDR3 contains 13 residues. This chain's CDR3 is CAITAGNNQPQHF. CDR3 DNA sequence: TGTGCCATCACGGCAGGAAACAATCAGCCCCAGCATTTT.

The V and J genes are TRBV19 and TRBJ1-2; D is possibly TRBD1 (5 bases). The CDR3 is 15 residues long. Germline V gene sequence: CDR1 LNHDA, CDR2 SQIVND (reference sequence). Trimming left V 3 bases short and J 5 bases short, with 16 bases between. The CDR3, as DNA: TGTGCCAGTAGTATGTCCCCGGGACTCATTTATGGCTACACCTTC. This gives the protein CASSMSPGLIYGYTF.

CDR3 in amino acids: CASSFLAGTDTQYF. The DNA of the CDR3 is TGTGCCAGCAGCTTTCTAGCGGGAACAGATACGCAGTATTTT. The gene calls are TRBV7-3 and TRBJ2-3, with 9 bases fitting TRBD2. The CDR3 has 14 residues. The V segment lost 3 bases and the J segment 3 bases; nucleotides outside the gene matches: 1. Looked up from germline, CDR1 is SGHTA and CDR2 is FQGTGA. Full variable domain (outside the CDR3, taken from reference TRBV7-3 and TRBJ2-3): GAGVSQTPSNKVTEKGKYVELRCDPISGHTALYWYRQSLGQGPEFLIYFQGTGAADDSGLPNDRFFAVRPEGSVSTLKIQRTERGDSAVYLCASSFLAGTDTQYFGPGTRLTVL.

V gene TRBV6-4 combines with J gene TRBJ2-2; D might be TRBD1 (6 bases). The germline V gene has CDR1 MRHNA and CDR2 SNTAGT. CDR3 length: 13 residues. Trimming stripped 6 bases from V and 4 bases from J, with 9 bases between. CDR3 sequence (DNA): TGTGCCAGCAGACCGGACAGCACCGGGGAGCTGTTTTTT. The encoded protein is CASRPDSTGELFF.

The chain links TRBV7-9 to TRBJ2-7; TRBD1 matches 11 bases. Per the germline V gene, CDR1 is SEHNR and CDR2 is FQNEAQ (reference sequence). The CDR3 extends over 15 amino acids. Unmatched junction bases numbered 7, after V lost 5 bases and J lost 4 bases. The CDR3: CASSNLGTGGYEQYF. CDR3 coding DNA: TGTGCCAGCAGCAACCTCGGGACAGGGGGGTACGAGCAGTACTTC.

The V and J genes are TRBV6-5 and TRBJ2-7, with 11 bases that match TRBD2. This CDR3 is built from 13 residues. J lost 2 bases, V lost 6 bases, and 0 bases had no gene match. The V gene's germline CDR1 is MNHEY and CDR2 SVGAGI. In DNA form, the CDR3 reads TGTGCCAGCAGACTAGCGGGAGCCTACGAGCAGTACTTC. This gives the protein CASRLAGAYEQYF.

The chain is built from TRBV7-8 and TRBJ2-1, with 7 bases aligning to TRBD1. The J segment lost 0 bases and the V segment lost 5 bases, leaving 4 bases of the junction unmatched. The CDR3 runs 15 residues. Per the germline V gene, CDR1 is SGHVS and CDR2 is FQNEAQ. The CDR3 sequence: CASSPGGSSYNEQFF. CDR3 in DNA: TGTGCCAGCAGCCCAGGGGGTAGCTCCTACAATGAGCAGTTCTTC.

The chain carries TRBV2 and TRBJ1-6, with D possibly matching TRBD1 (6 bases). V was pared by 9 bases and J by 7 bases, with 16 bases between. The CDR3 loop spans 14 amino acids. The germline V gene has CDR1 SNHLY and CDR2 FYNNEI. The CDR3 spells CASQQGIDNSPLHF. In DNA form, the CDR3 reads TGTGCCAGTCAACAGGGAATCGACAATTCACCCCTCCACTTT.

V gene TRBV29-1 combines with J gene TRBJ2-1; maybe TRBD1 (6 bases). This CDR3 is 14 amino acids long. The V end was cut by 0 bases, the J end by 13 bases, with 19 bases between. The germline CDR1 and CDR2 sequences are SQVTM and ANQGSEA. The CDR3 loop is CSVEDRRQGSPQFF. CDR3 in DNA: TGCAGCGTTGAAGATCGTCGGCAGGGGTCCCCCCAGTTCTTC.